This TCR beta chain was obtained from a study of PD-L1 blockade in urothelial cancer. The sample's time point: pretreatment peripheral blood. This clone was counted a single time. Between the trimmed V and J ends, which lost 0 bases and 7 bases, there was a span of 10 bases. CDR1 and CDR2 from the germline V gene are SGHRS and YFSETQ. The CDR3 is made up of 13 amino acids. Method: immunoSEQ multiplex PCR; TCRdb's copy keeps in-frame clones and lacks some. Here the sample spans about 81,000 clones, more than 70% being singletons. The chain joins TRBV5-1 to TRBJ1-2; maybe TRBD1 (6 bases). The sequence was collected from a woman aged 80 or over with urothelial cancer. Sequenced material: PBMCs, taken around atezolizumab (anti-PD-L1) treatment. CDR3 nucleotides: TGCGCCAGCAGCTTGGGCCAGGGGAGTGGCTACACCTTC. This encodes CASSLGQGSGYTF.